This is a list of T cell receptor beta chains from one sample in a study of blood T cell repertoires in COVID-19. Libraries were prepared by immunoSEQ multiplex PCR; TCRdb keeps only in-frame clonotypes and omits some of them. The sample lists roughly 130,000 clones, 82% occurring once. Sequencing used peripheral blood. These receptors were collected from a woman aged 65 to 85 with acute or convalescent COVID-19. Both conserved end residues are part of each CDR3. Each record gives: V gene, D gene, clone size, J gene, CDR3 protein, CDR3 DNA. A D gene is named only where the DNA matches it firmly. The size entry is marked missing in some rows and otherwise reads once, few, many or a size class.

v_gene: TRBV7-2; d_gene: NA; abundance: many; j_gene: TRBJ1-1; CDR3aa: CASSLIQGGAEAFF; CDR3nt: TGTGCCAGCAGCTTAATTCAGGGTGGCGCTGAAGCTTTCTTT
v_gene: TRBV5-6; d_gene: TRBD1; abundance: NA; j_gene: TRBJ1-5; CDR3aa: CASSKLSDRYIQPQHF; CDR3nt: TGTGCCAGCAGCAAACTATCGGACAGGTATATTCAGCCCCAGCATTTT
v_gene: TRBV12-3/TRBV12-4; d_gene: NA; abundance: NA; j_gene: TRBJ1-2; CDR3aa: CASSLAVSSGYTF; CDR3nt: TGTGCCAGCAGTTTAGCAGTGTCTAGTGGCTACACCTTC
v_gene: TRBV7-2; d_gene: NA; abundance: NA; j_gene: TRBJ1-3; CDR3aa: CASSLVSGSGNTIYF; CDR3nt: TGTGCCAGCAGCTTAGTATCAGGATCTGGAAACACCATATATTTT
v_gene: TRBV5-1; d_gene: TRBD1; abundance: NA; j_gene: TRBJ1-2; CDR3aa: CASSLRALGQGSYGYTF; CDR3nt: TGCGCCAGCAGCTTGCGAGCCCTGGGACAGGGGAGCTATGGCTACACCTTC
v_gene: TRBV7-8; d_gene: TRBD1; abundance: NA; j_gene: TRBJ1-2; CDR3aa: CASSSGDRGVVDYGYTF; CDR3nt: TGTGCCAGCAGCTCCGGGGACAGGGGAGTTGTTGACTATGGCTACACCTTC
v_gene: TRBV27; d_gene: TRBD2; abundance: NA; j_gene: TRBJ2-3; CDR3aa: CASSFITSGDTDTQYF; CDR3nt: TGTGCCAGCAGTTTTATTACTAGCGGGGACACAGATACGCAGTATTTT
v_gene: TRBV7-3; d_gene: NA; abundance: NA; j_gene: TRBJ1-2; CDR3aa: CASSLTPGSLDGYTF; CDR3nt: TGTGCCAGCAGCTTAACGCCCGGGTCGTTGGATGGCTACACCTTC
v_gene: TRBV6-5; d_gene: TRBD1; abundance: few; j_gene: TRBJ2-2; CDR3aa: CASSHRGLNTGELFF; CDR3nt: TGTGCCAGCAGCCACAGGGGTCTGAACACCGGGGAGCTGTTTTTT
v_gene: TRBV19; d_gene: NA; abundance: NA; j_gene: TRBJ1-2; CDR3aa: CASSISGRPYGYTF; CDR3nt: TGTGCCAGTAGTATTTCAGGCCGTCCCTATGGCTACACCTTC
v_gene: TRBV6-2/TRBV6-3; d_gene: TRBD1; abundance: NA; j_gene: TRBJ1-2; CDR3aa: CASSKSGTGGAGYTF; CDR3nt: TGTGCCAGCAGTAAATCCGGGACAGGGGGCGCAGGCTACACCTTC
v_gene: TRBV7-2; d_gene: NA; abundance: NA; j_gene: TRBJ2-7; CDR3aa: CASSPYGYEQYF; CDR3nt: TGTGCCAGCAGCCCCTATGGCTACGAGCAGTACTTC
v_gene: TRBV7-2; d_gene: TRBD1; abundance: NA; j_gene: TRBJ1-5; CDR3aa: CASSLDVQTGVLGPQHF; CDR3nt: TGTGCCAGCAGCTTAGATGTACAAACAGGGGTTTTGGGGCCCCAGCATTTT
v_gene: TRBV7-9; d_gene: TRBD1; abundance: NA; j_gene: TRBJ1-1; CDR3aa: CASSFGTGWDTEAFF; CDR3nt: TGTGCCAGCAGCTTCGGGACAGGATGGGACACTGAAGCTTTCTTT
v_gene: TRBV18; d_gene: NA; abundance: NA; j_gene: TRBJ2-5; CDR3aa: CASSPLPRGETQYF; CDR3nt: TGTGCCAGCTCACCACTTCCCAGGGGCGAGACCCAGTACTTC
v_gene: TRBV5-1; d_gene: TRBD1; abundance: NA; j_gene: TRBJ1-2; CDR3aa: CASSPQGVDGYTF; CDR3nt: TGCGCCAGCAGTCCCCAGGGGGTCGATGGCTACACCTTC
v_gene: TRBV7-6; d_gene: TRBD1; abundance: few; j_gene: TRBJ1-5; CDR3aa: CASSLGVRRGHNQPQHF; CDR3nt: TGTGCCAGCAGCTTAGGAGTGCGCAGGGGGCACAATCAGCCCCAGCATTTT
v_gene: TRBV2; d_gene: NA; abundance: NA; j_gene: TRBJ1-2; CDR3aa: CASSEATYGYTF; CDR3nt: TGTGCCAGCAGTGAAGCGACTTATGGCTACACCTTC
v_gene: TRBV5-1; d_gene: NA; abundance: NA; j_gene: TRBJ1-1; CDR3aa: CASSPGPNTEAFF; CDR3nt: TGCGCCAGCAGCCCAGGTCCGAACACTGAAGCTTTCTTT
v_gene: TRBV2; d_gene: NA; abundance: NA; j_gene: TRBJ1-4; CDR3aa: CASRETAQWLFF; CDR3nt: TGTGCCAGCAGGGAGACGGCCCAATGGCTGTTTTTT
v_gene: TRBV10-3; d_gene: NA; abundance: NA; j_gene: TRBJ1-2; CDR3aa: CAISESAGRYGYTF; CDR3nt: TGTGCCATCAGTGAGTCGGCAGGGCGCTATGGCTACACCTTC
v_gene: TRBV30; d_gene: NA; abundance: NA; j_gene: TRBJ1-6; CDR3aa: CAWNRESPLHF; CDR3nt: TGTGCCTGGAACAGGGAATCACCCCTCCACTTT
v_gene: TRBV19; d_gene: TRBD2; abundance: NA; j_gene: TRBJ2-3; CDR3aa: CASSIRSGGPSSTDTQYF; CDR3nt: TGTGCCAGTAGTATTCGGTCGGGGGGACCTTCTAGCACAGATACGCAGTATTTT
v_gene: TRBV6-5; d_gene: NA; abundance: NA; j_gene: TRBJ2-2; CDR3aa: CASRQVNTGELFF; CDR3nt: TGTGCCAGCAGACAGGTTAACACCGGGGAGCTGTTTTTT
v_gene: TRBV6-5; d_gene: NA; abundance: NA; j_gene: TRBJ1-1; CDR3aa: CASSYSGDEAFF; CDR3nt: TGTGCCAGCAGTTACTCGGGCGATGAAGCTTTCTTT